This T cell receptor beta chain was sequenced during a study of response to subunit inactivated influenza vaccine. CDR3 size: 19 residues. The V gene's germline CDR1 is MNHEY and CDR2 SVGEGT. V dropped 4 bases and J dropped 0; count of bases not matched to a gene: 12. Overall study findings and caveats: It was suggested by the authors that few new T cells are recruited by each seasonal influenza vaccination.

TCRdb analysed the RT-PCR reads with MiXCR anew, one entry per CDR3 protein. The table lists about 800,000 distinct CDR3 sequences, around 21% of them singletons. About this clonotype: As yet, its antigen is unknown.

This specimen was PBMCs from blood, taken approximately 5 days after vaccination. This chain links TRBV6-2 or TRBV6-3 with TRBJ2-2; 9 positions match TRBD1. This sequence was found in a man in his fifties or sixties who received an inactivated influenza vaccine. DNA for the CDR3: TGTGCCAGCAGTTGGGATCGGGACAGGGAGGCCCCGAACACCGGGGAGCTGTTTTTT. It codes for CASSWDRDREAPNTGELFF.